Given below is one T cell receptor (beta chain) in context. This sample is drawn from a study of shared clonotypes between healthy human individuals. Assay: immunoSEQ multiplex PCR; the TCRdb copy retains only in-frame clones and omits some. The data hold roughly 2.2 million clones, with 85% to 95% observed a single time. Trimming cost V 7 bases and J 5 bases, with 21 bases left between them. The CDR3 has 15 residues. Looked up from germline, CDR1 is WNHNN and CDR2 is SYGVQD (reference sequence). The specimen sequenced was naive CD4+ T cells from PBMCs. As for subset: CD45RA+ positively selected. The sequence came from a man between 18 and 29 years old in good health. Some clones in this sample may be carry-over from other donors' samples. The V call is TRBV10-1, the J call TRBJ2-7; D might be TRBD1 or TRBD2, each matching 6 bases. Here the CDR3 DNA reads TGCGCCAGCACTGGTAGACAGGAGGGGTTCCACGAGCAGTACTTC. As protein: CASTGRQEGFHEQYF.